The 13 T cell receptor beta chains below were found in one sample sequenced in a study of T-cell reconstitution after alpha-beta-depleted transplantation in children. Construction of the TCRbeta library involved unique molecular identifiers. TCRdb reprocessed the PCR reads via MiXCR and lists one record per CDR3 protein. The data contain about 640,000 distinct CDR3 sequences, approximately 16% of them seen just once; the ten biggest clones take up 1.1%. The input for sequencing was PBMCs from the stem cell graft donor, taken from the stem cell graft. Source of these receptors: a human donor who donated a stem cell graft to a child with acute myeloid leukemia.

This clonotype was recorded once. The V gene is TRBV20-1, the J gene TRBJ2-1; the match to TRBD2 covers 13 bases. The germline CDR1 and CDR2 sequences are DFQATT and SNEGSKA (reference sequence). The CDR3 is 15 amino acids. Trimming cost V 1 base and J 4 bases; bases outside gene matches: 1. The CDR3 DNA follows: TGCAGTGCTAGAGCACTAGCGGGGGGGTACAATGAGCAGTTCTTC. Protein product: CSARALAGGYNEQFF.

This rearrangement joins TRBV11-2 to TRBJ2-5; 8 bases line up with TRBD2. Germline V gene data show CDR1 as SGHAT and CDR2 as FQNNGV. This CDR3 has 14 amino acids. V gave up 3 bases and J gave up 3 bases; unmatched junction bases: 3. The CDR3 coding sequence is TGTGCCAGCAGCTTCAGCGGGGGAAAAGAGACCCAGTACTTC. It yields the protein CASSFSGGKETQYF.

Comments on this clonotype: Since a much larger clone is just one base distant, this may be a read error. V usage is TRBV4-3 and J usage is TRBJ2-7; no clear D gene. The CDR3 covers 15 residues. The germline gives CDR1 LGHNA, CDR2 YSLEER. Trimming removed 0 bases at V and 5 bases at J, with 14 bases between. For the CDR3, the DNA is TGCGCCAGCAGCCAAGATACCGGTCCTCCCGACGAGCAGTACTTC. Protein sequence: CASSQDTGPPDEQYF.

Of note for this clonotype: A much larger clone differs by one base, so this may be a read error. The CDR3: CSAKAGAGELFF. The CDR3 nucleotides are TGCAGTGCCAAAGCGGGCGCCGGGGAGCTGTTTTTT. The rearrangement links TRBV20-1 to TRBJ2-2; maybe TRBD2 (6 bases). The V end was cut by 6 bases, the J end by 6 bases, with 11 bases between. CDR1 DFQATT and CDR2 SNEGSKA come from the germline V gene (reference sequence). The CDR3 has 12 amino acids.

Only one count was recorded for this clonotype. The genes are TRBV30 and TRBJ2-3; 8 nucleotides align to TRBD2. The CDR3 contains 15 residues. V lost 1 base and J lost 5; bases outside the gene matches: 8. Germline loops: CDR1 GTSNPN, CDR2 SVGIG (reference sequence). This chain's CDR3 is CAWSDAGGREDTQYF. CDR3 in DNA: TGTGCCTGGAGTGATGCGGGGGGACGGGAAGATACGCAGTATTTT.

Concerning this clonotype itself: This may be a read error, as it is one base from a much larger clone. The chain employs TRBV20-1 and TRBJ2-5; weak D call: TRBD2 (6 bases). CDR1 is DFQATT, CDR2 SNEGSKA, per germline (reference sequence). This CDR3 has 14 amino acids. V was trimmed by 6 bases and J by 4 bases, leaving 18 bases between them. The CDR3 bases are TGCAGTGCCCAGGCCCGGCGGGGAGGAGAGACCCAGTACTTC. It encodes CSAQARRGGETQYF.

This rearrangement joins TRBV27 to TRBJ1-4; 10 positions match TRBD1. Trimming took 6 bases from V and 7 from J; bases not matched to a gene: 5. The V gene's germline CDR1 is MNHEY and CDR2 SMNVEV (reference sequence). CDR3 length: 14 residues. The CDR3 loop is CASSRTGGAEKLFF. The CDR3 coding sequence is TGTGCCAGCAGCAGGACAGGGGGAGCTGAAAAACTGTTTTTT.

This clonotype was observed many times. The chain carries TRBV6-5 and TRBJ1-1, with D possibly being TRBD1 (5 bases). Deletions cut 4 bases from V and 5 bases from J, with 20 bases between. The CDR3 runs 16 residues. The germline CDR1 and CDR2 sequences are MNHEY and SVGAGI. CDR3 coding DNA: TGTGCCAGCAGTTTACTTCGGGGGAGAGCAAGTACTGAAGCTTTCTTT. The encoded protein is CASSLLRGRASTEAFF.

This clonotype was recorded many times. The CDR3: CSARDQTDGYTF. The CDR3 coding sequence is TGCAGTGCTAGAGATCAGACGGATGGCTACACCTTC. The chain has TRBV20-1 and TRBJ1-2; no clear D gene. Germline V gives CDR1 DFQATT, CDR2 SNEGSKA (reference sequence). Deletions cut 0 bases from V and 6 bases from J, with 8 bases between. The CDR3 is 12 amino acids.

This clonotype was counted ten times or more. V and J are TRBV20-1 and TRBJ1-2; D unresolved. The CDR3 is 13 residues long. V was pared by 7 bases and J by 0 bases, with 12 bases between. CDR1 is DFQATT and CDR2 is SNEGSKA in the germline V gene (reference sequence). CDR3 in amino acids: CSVSTVTNYGYTF. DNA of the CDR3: TGCAGTGTCTCAACGGTTACTAACTATGGCTACACCTTC.

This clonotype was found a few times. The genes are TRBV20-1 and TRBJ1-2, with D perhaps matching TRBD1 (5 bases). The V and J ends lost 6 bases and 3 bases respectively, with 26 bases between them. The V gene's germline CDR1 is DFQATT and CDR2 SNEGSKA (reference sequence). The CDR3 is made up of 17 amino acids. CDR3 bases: TGCAGTGCCAAACTAATAATCGCCCACGGGACCGACTATGGCTACACCTTC. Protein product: CSAKLIIAHGTDYGYTF.

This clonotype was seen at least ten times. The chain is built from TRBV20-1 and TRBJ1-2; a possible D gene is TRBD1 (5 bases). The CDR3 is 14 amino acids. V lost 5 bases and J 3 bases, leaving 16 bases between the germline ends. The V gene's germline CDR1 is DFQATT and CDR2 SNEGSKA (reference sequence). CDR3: CSAPRGGSYYGYTF. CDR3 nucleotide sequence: TGCAGTGCTCCTCGGGGGGGTTCTTACTATGGCTACACCTTC.

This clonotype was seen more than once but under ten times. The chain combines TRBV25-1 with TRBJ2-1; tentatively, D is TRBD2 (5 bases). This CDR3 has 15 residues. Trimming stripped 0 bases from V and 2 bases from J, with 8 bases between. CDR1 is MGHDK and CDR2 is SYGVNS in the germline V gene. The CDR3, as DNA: TGTGCCAGCAGTGAATACGGCGGGCCCTACAATGAGCAGTTCTTC. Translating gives CASSEYGGPYNEQFF. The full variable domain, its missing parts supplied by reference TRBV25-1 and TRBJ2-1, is EADIYQTPRYLVIGTGKKITLECSQTMGHDKMYWYQQDPGMELHLIHYSYGVNSTEKGDLSSESTVSRIRTEHFPLTLESARPSHTSQYLCASSEYGGPYNEQFFGPGTRLTVL.